These 15 T cell receptor beta chains originate from one sample sequenced in a study of blood T cell repertoires in COVID-19. The protocol was immunoSEQ multiplex PCR, while the TCRdb copy is restricted to in-frame clones and leaves out a portion. The sample lists roughly 320,000 clones; 85% to 95% were seen once. Sequencing used PBMCs or T cells enriched from blood (not recorded which). The receptors originated from a woman in her 30s who had been exposed to COVID-19.

V and J are TRBV7-9 and TRBJ2-7; 9 bases line up with TRBD1. This CDR3 has 13 amino acids. The germline gives CDR1 SEHNR, CDR2 FQNEAQ (reference sequence). V lost 5 bases to trimming and J lost 10 bases; unmatched junction nucleotides: 9. For the CDR3, the DNA is TGTGCCAGCAGCGTTACCGGGACAGGGTACCAGTACTTC. Protein sequence: CASSVTGTGYQYF.

V and J are TRBV6-5 and TRBJ1-2; no reliable D call. CDR1 is MNHEY, CDR2 SVGAGI, per germline. There are 11 residues in the CDR3. Trimming stripped 7 bases from V and 8 bases from J, with 11 bases between. CDR3 in amino acids: CASTNPGGYTF. CDR3 nucleotides: TGTGCCAGCACCAACCCGGGAGGCTACACCTTC.

The rearrangement links TRBV7-8 to TRBJ2-7; D possibly corresponds to TRBD2 (7 bases). The CDR3 has 15 amino acids. From germline, CDR1 is SGHVS and CDR2 FQNEAQ. V was cut by 2 bases and J by 3 bases, with 14 bases left in between. The CDR3 spells CASSLIAGAVYEQYF. The CDR3 DNA reads as TGTGCCAGCAGCTTAATCGCGGGGGCCGTCTACGAGCAGTACTTC.

This chain connects TRBV24-1 to TRBJ1-2; TRBD1 matches 8 bases. J gave up 6 bases and V 2 bases, and 4 bases lay outside the gene matches. The CDR3 is 14 amino acids. The germline gives CDR1 KGHDR, CDR2 SFDVKD. CDR3: CATSDSDRVNGYTF. In nucleotides, the CDR3 is TGTGCCACCAGTGATTCGGACAGGGTAAATGGCTACACCTTC.

The chain is built from TRBV25-1 and TRBJ2-7, with TRBD1 matching over 9 bases. V dropped 2 bases and J dropped 2; count of bases not matched to a gene: 4. There are 15 residues in the CDR3. Germline V gene sequence: CDR1 MGHDK, CDR2 SYGVNS. DNA of the CDR3: TGTGCCAGCAGTGAAGGGACAGGGATCACCTACGAGCAGTACTTC. This codes for CASSEGTGITYEQYF.

V gene TRBV3-1 (or the pseudogene TRBV3-2) combines with J gene TRBJ1-2; no firm D call. The germline gives CDR1 LGHDT, CDR2 YNNKEL (reference sequence). Trimming shortened V by 0 bases and J by 8 bases, and 10 bases separated the two germline ends. CDR3 length: 13 residues. The CDR3 nucleotides are TGTGCCAGCAGCCAAGATTTGGGAGGCGGCTACACCTTC. Its protein product is CASSQDLGGGYTF.

V gene TRBV10-1 combines with J gene TRBJ2-7; TRBD2 matches at 10 bases. V was pared by 3 bases and J by 4 bases, with 6 bases of the junction left unmatched. Germline loops: CDR1 WNHNN, CDR2 SYGVQD (reference sequence). This CDR3 comprises 15 residues. The chain's CDR3 is CASSDPTSGKYEQYF. CDR3 nucleotide sequence: TGCGCCAGCAGTGACCCCACTAGCGGGAAATACGAGCAGTACTTC.

This clone was recorded once. This rearrangement joins TRBV19 to TRBJ2-1; 12 positions agree with TRBD2. Germline assignment: CDR1 LNHDA and CDR2 SQIVND (reference sequence). The CDR3 runs 18 residues. V shed 5 bases, J shed 0 bases, and the junction held 8 bases outside the gene matches. CDR3 sequence reads: CASSSTSGGRSSYNEQFF. The DNA for the CDR3 is TGTGCCAGTAGTTCGACTAGCGGGGGTAGGAGCTCCTACAATGAGCAGTTCTTC.

About this clone itself: The sample holds other DNA sequences that translate to the same CDR3. The chain links TRBV12-3 or TRBV12-4 to TRBJ2-5; no clear D gene. This CDR3 has 11 amino acids. V was shortened by 2 bases and J by 5 bases, with 3 bases between the two germline ends. The CDR3 is CASSLSETQYF. The CDR3 region has the DNA TGTGCCAGCAGTTTATCTGAGACCCAGTACTTC.

The chain combines TRBV3-1 (or the pseudogene TRBV3-2) with TRBJ1-6, with 9 bases that match TRBD1. Germline values: CDR1 LGHDT, CDR2 YNNKEL (reference sequence). The CDR3 extends over 15 amino acids. With V trimmed by 1 base and J by 10 bases, 5 bases remained unmatched. CDR3 loop: CASSQVDRGTSPLHF. CDR3 nucleotide sequence: TGTGCCAGCAGCCAAGTCGACAGGGGGACGTCACCCCTCCACTTT.

The chain recombines TRBV4-2 with TRBJ2-1; 7 nucleotides match TRBD2. This CDR3 is built from 16 residues. Germline V gene lookup returns CDR1 LGHNA and CDR2 YNFKEQ. V lost 4 bases, J lost 2 bases, and 8 bases stayed unmatched. The CDR3 DNA sequence: TGTGCCAGCAGCCTACAGGTGGGGGGGGCCTACAATGAGCAGTTCTTC. Residues: CASSLQVGGAYNEQFF.

The chain links TRBV6-2 or TRBV6-3 to TRBJ2-7, with 8 nucleotides matching TRBD2. The CDR3 has 14 amino acids. CDR1 is MNHEY and CDR2 is SVGEGT in the germline V gene. The J segment lost 2 bases and the V segment lost 6 bases, leaving 6 bases of the junction unmatched. The CDR3 protein is CASSPGGLTYEQYF. CDR3 sequence (DNA): TGTGCCAGCAGCCCGGGGGGGCTCACCTACGAGCAGTACTTC.

This rearrangement joins TRBV7-9 to TRBJ2-2; a weak D match, TRBD1 (6 bases). Between the trimmed V and J ends, which lost 3 bases and 7 bases, there was a span of 15 bases. The germline gives CDR1 SEHNR, CDR2 FQNEAQ (reference sequence). This CDR3 has 15 amino acids. The CDR3 coding sequence is TGTGCCAGCAGCTTGATAGGGGGAGATGACGGGGAGCTGTTTTTT. It codes for CASSLIGGDDGELFF.

The chain uses TRBV18 and TRBJ1-4; the D gene is possibly TRBD1 (5 bases). The CDR3 extends over 14 amino acids. CDR1 is KGHSH and CDR2 is LQKENI in the germline V gene. Trimming pared 3 bases from V and 2 bases from J, leaving 7 bases between. CDR3 amino acids: CASSPRQTNEKLFF. The CDR3 DNA sequence: TGTGCCAGCTCACCGCGACAGACTAATGAAAAACTGTTTTTT.

V usage is TRBV5-6 and J usage is TRBJ1-2; 8 nucleotides match TRBD1. V shed 6 bases and J 1 base; nucleotides not matched to a gene: 8. This CDR3 spans 15 amino acids. Germline CDR1 is SGHDT and CDR2 is YYEEEE. This CDR3 reads CASTLGQAYNYGYTF. As DNA, the CDR3 is TGTGCCAGCACCCTGGGACAGGCGTATAACTATGGCTACACCTTC. Complete variable domain (other parts from reference TRBV5-6 and TRBJ1-2): DAGVTQSPTHLIKTRGQQVTLRCSPKSGHDTVSWYQQALGQGPQFIFQYYEEEERQRGNFPDRFSGHQFPNYSSELNVNALLLGDSALYLCASTLGQAYNYGYTFGSGTRLTVV.